This is a list of T cell receptor beta chains from one sample in a study of human T cells and chemical hapten exposure. Using its own MiXCR run on the RACE reads, TCRdb lists one record per CDR3 protein. The sample contains some 70,000 distinct CDR3 sequences, 30% to 35% of which appear only once. The sequenced sample was whole blood, obtained in connection with sensitization to the hapten diphenylcyclopropenone (DPC). These receptors were collected from a man aged 40-49 years with alopecia areata. Some clones in this sample may be carry-over from other donors' samples. Each CDR3 is given with its conserved first and last residue. D genes are given only for firm matches. Rows may omit the clone size; those that give it use once, few, many or a size class.

TRBV20-1	.	TRBJ2-6	.	TGCAGTGCTAGGGCCAGACAGGGTGGGGGGTCTGGGGCCAACGTCCTGACTTTC	CSARARQGGGSGANVLTF
TRBV7-2	TRBD2	TRBJ2-3	few	TGTGCCAGCAGCTCTAGTCTGGCGGGAGGGGGGGCAGATACGCAGTATTTT	CASSSSLAGGGADTQYF
TRBV6-1	TRBD1	TRBJ1-5	.	TGTGCCAGCAGTGAATTGCGGAGGACAGGAAATCAGCCCCAGCATTTT	CASSELRRTGNQPQHF
TRBV6-1	.	TRBJ2-1	few	TGTGCCAGCAGTGCTCCGGACTATTACAATGAGCAGTTCTTC	CASSAPDYYNEQFF
TRBV3-1	.	TRBJ2-5	.	TGTGCCAGCAGCCAAGAGACCCGATTCAACCAAGAGACCCAGTACTTC	CASSQETRFNQETQYF
TRBV27	.	TRBJ1-1	many	TGTGCCAGCAGTTTATCAGGGTCAGGGGTCGGCGGTGAAGCTTTCTTT	CASSLSGSGVGGEAFF
TRBV6-2/TRBV6-3	.	TRBJ1-2	few	TGTGCCAGCAGTTACTCGGGGGTTCTTTCCACCTTC	CASSYSGVLSTF
TRBV2	.	TRBJ1-5	.	TGTGCCAGCAGTGAACTCGCGAAAAGCAATCAGCCCCAGCATTTT	CASSELAKSNQPQHF
TRBV5-1	TRBD2	TRBJ2-4	.	TGCGCCAGCAGACTAGCGGGAGGGCCTGACATTCAGTACTTC	CASRLAGGPDIQYF
TRBV28	.	TRBJ2-7	many	TGTGCCAGCAGTTTAAACGCCAGGGAAAACGAGCAGTACTTC	CASSLNARENEQYF
TRBV2	.	TRBJ1-1	few	TGTGCCAGCAGGGACTGGGGATCTGCGGCTTTCTTT	CASRDWGSAAFF
TRBV15	.	TRBJ2-4	.	TGTGCCACCAGCCTAGACGTTTATGGGAACATTCAGTACTTC	CATSLDVYGNIQYF
TRBV2	TRBD2	TRBJ2-3	.	TGTGCCAGCAGTGATATAGCGGGGGGTGATACGCAGTATTTT	CASSDIAGGDTQYF
TRBV11-2	TRBD2	TRBJ2-2	.	TGTGCCAGCAGCTTAGGGGTTCTAGCGGCTGGCGGGGAGCTGTTTTTT	CASSLGVLAAGGELFF
TRBV15	.	TRBJ2-4	.	TGTGCCACCAGCCACCACGGAGCAAACATTCAGTACTTC	CATSHHGANIQYF
TRBV7-8	.	TRBJ1-1	few	TGTGCCAGCAGCCACTCTGGAGGCACTGAAGCTTTCTTT	CASSHSGGTEAFF
TRBV7-2	TRBD2	TRBJ2-7	.	TGTGCCAGCAGCCTCAGGACTAGCGGGAGTAGGGAGCAGTACTTC	CASSLRTSGSREQYF
TRBV15	TRBD2	TRBJ2-3	.	TGTGCCACCGGGACTAGTTTGGATACGCAGTATTTT	CATGTSLDTQYF
TRBV18	TRBD1	TRBJ1-1	.	TGTGCCAGCTCGCTGGACAGGACCACTGAAGCTTTCTTT	CASSLDRTTEAFF
TRBV28	.	TRBJ2-7	.	TGTGCCAGCAGTTCGACAGCTTCCTACGAGCAGTACTTC	CASSSTASYEQYF
TRBV7-8	.	TRBJ2-2	few	TGTGCCAGCAGCTTCGAGGGCGTTACCACCGGGGAGCTGTTTTTT	CASSFEGVTTGELFF
TRBV15	.	TRBJ1-2	few	TGTGCCACCAGCAGGGGGGACGGCGGCTACACCTTC	CATSRGDGGYTF
TRBV14	.	TRBJ2-3	.	TGTGCCAGCAGCCAAGATCGGACAGACCCTCATCAGTATTTT	CASSQDRTDPHQYF
TRBV5-1	TRBD1	TRBJ1-2	many	TGCGCCAGCAGCTTGTGGGCGACTGGACAGGGCAGAGGCTATGGCTACACCTTC	CASSLWATGQGRGYGYTF
TRBV12-3/TRBV12-4	.	TRBJ1-2	.	TGTGCCAGCAGTCAACCGAATAGTGGCTACACCTTC	CASSQPNSGYTF
TRBV14	.	TRBJ2-3	few	TGTGCCAGCAGCCAAGAAGGCACAGATACGCAGTATTTT	CASSQEGTDTQYF
TRBV5-4	.	TRBJ2-6	.	TGTGCCAGCAGCTTTGGAAGCTCTGGGGCCAACGTCCTGACTTTC	CASSFGSSGANVLTF
TRBV10-3	.	TRBJ2-7	.	TGTGCCATCAGTGACGGCGCCAGCCCCTACGAGCAGTACTTC	CAISDGASPYEQYF
TRBV30	.	TRBJ2-1	.	TGTGCCTGCCCCGGGAGCTCCTACAATGAGCAGTTCTTC	CACPGSSYNEQFF
TRBV12-3/TRBV12-4	.	TRBJ2-1	.	TGTGCCAGCAGCCCCTTTGTAGGACTCCGGTATGAGCAGTTCTTC	CASSPFVGLRYEQFF
TRBV27	.	TRBJ1-6	.	TGTGCCAGCAGTTTCAATCCTCTACTTAATTCACCCCTCCACTTT	CASSFNPLLNSPLHF
TRBV18	.	TRBJ1-2	.	TGTGCCAGCTCACCGAACACGGCCTCTGGCTACACCTTC	CASSPNTASGYTF
TRBV6-5	.	TRBJ2-1	.	TGTGCCAGCAGTCACAGTGGACTCCGCAATGAGCAGTTCTTC	CASSHSGLRNEQFF
TRBV3-1	TRBD2	TRBJ2-3	.	TGTGCCAGCAGACGACTAGCGGCAGATACGCAGTATTTT	CASRRLAADTQYF
TRBV11-1	.	TRBJ2-2	few	TGTGCCAGCAGCTTAGTAAAAAACCGGCCGACCGGGGAGCTGTTTTTT	CASSLVKNRPTGELFF
TRBV7-2	.	TRBJ2-1	.	TGTGCCAGCAGCTTAGTTCTTGCCGTGTCCTACAATGAGCAGTTCTTC	CASSLVLAVSYNEQFF
TRBV27	TRBD2	TRBJ2-5	.	TGTGCCAGCAGTTTAGCGTCGGGACTAGCGGGCCGCCCTGGGGAGACCCAGTACTTC	CASSLASGLAGRPGETQYF
TRBV12-3/TRBV12-4	.	TRBJ1-4	few	TGTGCCAGCAGTTTGGGCAGACTTAATGAAAAACTGTTTTTT	CASSLGRLNEKLFF
TRBV6-2/TRBV6-3	TRBD2	TRBJ2-4	.	TGTGCCAGCAGTTACGGGACTAGCGGTATAGCCAAAAACATTCAGTACTTC	CASSYGTSGIAKNIQYF
TRBV24-1	.	TRBJ1-1	few	TGTGCCACCAAGGAGGGGACTGAAGCTTTCTTT	CATKEGTEAFF
TRBV12-3/TRBV12-4	.	TRBJ1-1	few	TGTGCCAGCAGTTTATTTGGGACCGGGAGGGCGGGGACTGAAGCTTTCTTT	CASSLFGTGRAGTEAFF
TRBV11-2	.	TRBJ2-3	.	TGTGCCAGCAGCTCTCAGACCCGGCGGTCAGATACGCAGTATTTT	CASSSQTRRSDTQYF
TRBV28	TRBD1	TRBJ2-7	.	TGTGCCAGCAGCGGGACAGCCTTCTACGAGCAGTACTTC	CASSGTAFYEQYF
TRBV29-1	.	TRBJ2-1	few	TGCAGCGTTGAATCTAGGCAGGGCAGCGCTACCTACAATGAGCAGTTCTTC	CSVESRQGSATYNEQFF
TRBV20-1	.	TRBJ2-7	few	TGCAGTGCCAAACAGGACTACGAGCAGTACTTC	CSAKQDYEQYF
TRBV25-1	TRBD1	TRBJ1-3	once	TGTGCCAGCAGTGACCCCGGACAGGGGGCGCGGATATATTTT	CASSDPGQGARIYF
TRBV4-1	TRBD1	TRBJ2-6	.	TGCGCCAGCAGCCAAGACCCGGGACAGCACTCTGGGGCCAACGTCCTGACTTTC	CASSQDPGQHSGANVLTF